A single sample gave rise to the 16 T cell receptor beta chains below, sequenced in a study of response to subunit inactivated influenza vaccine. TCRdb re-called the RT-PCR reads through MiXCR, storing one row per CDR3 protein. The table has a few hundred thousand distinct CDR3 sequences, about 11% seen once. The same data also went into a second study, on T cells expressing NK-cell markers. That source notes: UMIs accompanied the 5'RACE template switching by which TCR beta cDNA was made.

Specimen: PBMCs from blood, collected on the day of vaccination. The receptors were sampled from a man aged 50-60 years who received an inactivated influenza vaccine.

CDR3 amino acids: CASSLVQPYEQYF. CDR3 bases: TGTGCCAGCAGCTTGGTACAGCCCTACGAGCAGTACTTC. J is TRBJ2-7 and V is TRBV5-8; no definite D call. Trimming took 0 bases from V and 2 from J, leaving 6 bases between them. The V gene's germline CDR1 is SGHTS and CDR2 YDEGEE. The CDR3 has 13 amino acids.

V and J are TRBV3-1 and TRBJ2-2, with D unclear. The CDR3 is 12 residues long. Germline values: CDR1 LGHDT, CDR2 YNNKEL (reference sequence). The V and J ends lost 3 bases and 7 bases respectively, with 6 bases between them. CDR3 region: CASSQWGGELFF. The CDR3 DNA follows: TGTGCCAGCAGCCAGTGGGGCGGGGAGCTGTTTTTT.

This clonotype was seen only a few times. CDR3 nucleotides: TGTGCCAGCAGTGCGGCGGACAGTAAAAACATTCAGTACTTC. This sequence encodes CASSAADSKNIQYF. V is TRBV2 and J is TRBJ2-4; D perhaps matches TRBD1 (6 bases). This CDR3 spans 14 amino acids. The V gene's germline CDR1 is SNHLY and CDR2 FYNNEI. The V gene lost 4 bases and the J gene lost 4 bases, with 11 bases spanning the gap. Using reference TRBV2 and TRBJ2-4 for the parts outside the CDR3, the full variable domain is EPEVTQTPSHQVTQMGQEVILRCVPISNHLYFYWYRQILGQKVEFLVSFYNNEISEKSEIFDDQFSVERPDGSNFTLKIRSTKLEDSAMYFCASSAADSKNIQYFGAGTRLSVL.

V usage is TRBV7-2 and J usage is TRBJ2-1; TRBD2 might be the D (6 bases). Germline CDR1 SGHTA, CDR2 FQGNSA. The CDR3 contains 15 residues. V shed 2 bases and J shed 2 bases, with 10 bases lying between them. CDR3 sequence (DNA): TGTGCCAGCAGCTTATTTCCGGGGGCCTACAATGAGCAGTTCTTC. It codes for CASSLFPGAYNEQFF.

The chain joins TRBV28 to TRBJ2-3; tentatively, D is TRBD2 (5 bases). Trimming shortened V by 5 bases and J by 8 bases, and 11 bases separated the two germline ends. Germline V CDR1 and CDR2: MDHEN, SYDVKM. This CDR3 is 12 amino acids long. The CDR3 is CASSQRRATQYF. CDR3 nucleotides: TGTGCCAGCAGTCAAAGGCGGGCTACGCAGTATTTT.

CDR3 amino acids: CASSFQRSYQETQYF. The CDR3 bases are TGTGCCAGCAGCTTTCAACGGAGTTACCAAGAGACCCAGTACTTC. V is TRBV7-2 and J is TRBJ2-5, with D hard to call. V was clipped by 3 bases and J by 0 bases, with 11 bases between them. The CDR3 has 15 residues. Germline V lookup: CDR1 SGHTA, CDR2 FQGNSA.

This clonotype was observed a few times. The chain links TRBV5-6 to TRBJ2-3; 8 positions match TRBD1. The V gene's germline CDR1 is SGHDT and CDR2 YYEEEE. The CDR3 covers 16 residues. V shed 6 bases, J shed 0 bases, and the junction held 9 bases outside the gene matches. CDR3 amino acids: CASTFRRQGSTDTQYF. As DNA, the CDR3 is TGTGCCAGCACCTTCCGAAGACAGGGGAGCACAGATACGCAGTATTTT.

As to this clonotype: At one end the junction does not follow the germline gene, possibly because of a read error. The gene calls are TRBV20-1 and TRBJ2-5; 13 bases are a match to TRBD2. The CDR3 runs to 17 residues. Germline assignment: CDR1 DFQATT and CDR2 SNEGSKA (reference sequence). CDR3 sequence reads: CSAPRLAGGLFQETQSF. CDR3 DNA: TGCAGTGCTCCCCGACTAGCGGGAGGCCTCTTTCAAGAGACCCAGTCCTTC.

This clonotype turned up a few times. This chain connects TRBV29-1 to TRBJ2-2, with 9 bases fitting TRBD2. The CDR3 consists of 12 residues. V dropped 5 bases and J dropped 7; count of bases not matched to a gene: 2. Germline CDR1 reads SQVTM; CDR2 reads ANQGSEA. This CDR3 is CSVPAGGGELFF. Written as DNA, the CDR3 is TGCAGCGTTCCAGCGGGGGGCGGGGAGCTGTTTTTT.

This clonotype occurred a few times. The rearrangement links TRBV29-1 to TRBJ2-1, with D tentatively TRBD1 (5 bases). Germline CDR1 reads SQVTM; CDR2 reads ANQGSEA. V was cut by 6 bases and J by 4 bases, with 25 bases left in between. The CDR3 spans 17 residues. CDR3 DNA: TGCAGCGTGTTTCAGGGAACGAATCCGCCCGGTTACAATGAGCAGTTCTTC. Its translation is CSVFQGTNPPGYNEQFF.

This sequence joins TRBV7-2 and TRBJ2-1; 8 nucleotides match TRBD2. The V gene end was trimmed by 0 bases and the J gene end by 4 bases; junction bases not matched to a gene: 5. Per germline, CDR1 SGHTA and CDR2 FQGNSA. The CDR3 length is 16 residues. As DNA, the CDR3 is TGTGCCAGCAGCTTAGCCTCGGGACTAGTTTACAATGAGCAGTTCTTC. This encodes CASSLASGLVYNEQFF.

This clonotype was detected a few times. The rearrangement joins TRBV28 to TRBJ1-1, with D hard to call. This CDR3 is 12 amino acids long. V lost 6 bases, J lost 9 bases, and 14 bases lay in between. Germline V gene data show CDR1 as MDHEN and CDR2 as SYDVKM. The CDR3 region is CASRQSPRKAFF. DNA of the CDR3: TGTGCCAGCAGACAATCCCCCCGGAAAGCTTTCTTT.

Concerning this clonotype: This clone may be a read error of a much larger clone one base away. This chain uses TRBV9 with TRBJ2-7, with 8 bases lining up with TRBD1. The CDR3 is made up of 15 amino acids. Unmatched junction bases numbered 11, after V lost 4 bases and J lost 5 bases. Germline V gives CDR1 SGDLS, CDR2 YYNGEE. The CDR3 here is CASSTGQGNSHEQYF. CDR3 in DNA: TGTGCCAGCAGCACCGGACAGGGAAATTCCCACGAGCAGTACTTC.

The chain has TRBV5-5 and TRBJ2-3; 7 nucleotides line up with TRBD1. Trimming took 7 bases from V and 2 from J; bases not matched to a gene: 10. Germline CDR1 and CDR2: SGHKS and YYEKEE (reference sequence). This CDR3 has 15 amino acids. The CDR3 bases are TGTGCCAGCGGACCCGGGGACAGAGTCACAGATACGCAGTATTTT. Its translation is CASGPGDRVTDTQYF.

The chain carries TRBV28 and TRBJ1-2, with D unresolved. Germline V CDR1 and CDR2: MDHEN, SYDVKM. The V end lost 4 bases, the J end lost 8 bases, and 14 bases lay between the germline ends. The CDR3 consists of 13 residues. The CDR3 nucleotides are TGTGCCAGCAGTTGGGATGCCGGGTCAGGCTACACCTTC. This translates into CASSWDAGSGYTF.

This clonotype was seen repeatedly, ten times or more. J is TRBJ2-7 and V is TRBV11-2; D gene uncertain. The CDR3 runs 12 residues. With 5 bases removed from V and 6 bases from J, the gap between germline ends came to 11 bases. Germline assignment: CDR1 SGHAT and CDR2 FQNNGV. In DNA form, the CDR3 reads TGTGCCAGCAGCCTCTTGAGCGCCGAGCAGTACTTC. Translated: CASSLLSAEQYF.